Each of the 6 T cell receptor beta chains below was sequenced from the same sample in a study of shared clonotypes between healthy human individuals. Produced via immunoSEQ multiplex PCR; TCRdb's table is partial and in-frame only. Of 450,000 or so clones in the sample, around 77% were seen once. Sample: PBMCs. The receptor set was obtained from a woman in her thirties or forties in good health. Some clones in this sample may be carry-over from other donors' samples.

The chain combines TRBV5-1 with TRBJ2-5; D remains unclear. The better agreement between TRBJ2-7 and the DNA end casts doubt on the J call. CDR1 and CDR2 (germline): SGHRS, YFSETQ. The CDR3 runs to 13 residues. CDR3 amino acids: CASSTDVTYEQYF. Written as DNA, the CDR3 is TGCGCCAGCAGCACAGACGTTACCTACGAGCAGTACTTC.

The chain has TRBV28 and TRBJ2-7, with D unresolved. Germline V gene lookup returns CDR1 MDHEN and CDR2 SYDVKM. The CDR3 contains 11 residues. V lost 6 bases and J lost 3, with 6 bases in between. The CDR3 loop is CASSVLYEQYF. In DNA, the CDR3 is TGTGCCAGCAGCGTCCTCTACGAGCAGTACTTC.

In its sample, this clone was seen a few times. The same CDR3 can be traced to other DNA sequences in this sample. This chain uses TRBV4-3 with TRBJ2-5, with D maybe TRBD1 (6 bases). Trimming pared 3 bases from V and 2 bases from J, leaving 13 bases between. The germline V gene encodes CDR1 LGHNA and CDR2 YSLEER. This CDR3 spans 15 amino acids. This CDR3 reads CASSQSQGYQETQYF. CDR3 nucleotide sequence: TGCGCCAGCAGCCAGTCACAGGGATATCAAGAGACCCAGTACTTC.

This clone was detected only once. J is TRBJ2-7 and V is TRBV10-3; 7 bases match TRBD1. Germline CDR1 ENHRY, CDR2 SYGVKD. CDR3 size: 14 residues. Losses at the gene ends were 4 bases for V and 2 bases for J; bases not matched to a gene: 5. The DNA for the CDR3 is TGTGCCATCAGTGGGGCCAGGGGGACCTACGAGCAGTACTTC. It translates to CAISGARGTYEQYF.

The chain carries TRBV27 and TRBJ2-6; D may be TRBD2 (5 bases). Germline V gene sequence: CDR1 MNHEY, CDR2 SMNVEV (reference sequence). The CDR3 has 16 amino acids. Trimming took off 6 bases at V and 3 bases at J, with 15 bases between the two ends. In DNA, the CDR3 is TGTGCCAGCAGAATTCTCCCCCGGGATGGGGCCAACGTCCTGACTTTC. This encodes CASRILPRDGANVLTF.

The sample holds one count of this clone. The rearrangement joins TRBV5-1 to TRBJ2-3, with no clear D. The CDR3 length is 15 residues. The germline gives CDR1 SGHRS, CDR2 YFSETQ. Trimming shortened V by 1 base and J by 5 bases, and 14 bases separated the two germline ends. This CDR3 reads CASSLIGPVLDTQYF. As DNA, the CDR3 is TGCGCCAGCAGCTTGATCGGCCCAGTCCTAGATACGCAGTATTTT.